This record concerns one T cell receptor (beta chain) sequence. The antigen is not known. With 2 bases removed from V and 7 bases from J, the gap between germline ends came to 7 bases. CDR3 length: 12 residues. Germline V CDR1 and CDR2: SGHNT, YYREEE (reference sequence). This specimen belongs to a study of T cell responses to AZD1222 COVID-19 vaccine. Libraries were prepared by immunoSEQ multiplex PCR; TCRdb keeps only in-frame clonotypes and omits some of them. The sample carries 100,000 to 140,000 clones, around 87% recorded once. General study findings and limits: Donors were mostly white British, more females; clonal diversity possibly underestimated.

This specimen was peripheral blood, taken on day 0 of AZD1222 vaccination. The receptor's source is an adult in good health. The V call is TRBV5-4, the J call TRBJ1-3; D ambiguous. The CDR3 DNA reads TGTGCCAGCAGCTTAGGAAGGAACACCATATATTTT. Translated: CASSLGRNTIYF.